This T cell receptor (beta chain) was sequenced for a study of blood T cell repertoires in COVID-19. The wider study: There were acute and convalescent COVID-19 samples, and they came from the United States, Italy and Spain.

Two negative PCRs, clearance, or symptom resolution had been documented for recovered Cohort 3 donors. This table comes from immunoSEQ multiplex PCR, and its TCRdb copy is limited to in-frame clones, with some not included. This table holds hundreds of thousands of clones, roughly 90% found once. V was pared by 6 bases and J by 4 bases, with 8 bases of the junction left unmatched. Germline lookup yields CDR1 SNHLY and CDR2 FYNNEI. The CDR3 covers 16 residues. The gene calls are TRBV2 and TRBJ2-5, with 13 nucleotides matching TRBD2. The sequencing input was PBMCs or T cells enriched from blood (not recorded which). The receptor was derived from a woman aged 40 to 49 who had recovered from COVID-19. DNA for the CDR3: TGTGCCAGCAGCGCTACTAGCGGGGGGGGGCGAGAGACCCAGTACTTC. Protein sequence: CASSATSGGGRETQYF. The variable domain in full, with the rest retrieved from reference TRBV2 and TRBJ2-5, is EPEVTQTPSHQVTQMGQEVILRCVPISNHLYFYWYRQILGQKVEFLVSFYNNEISEKSEIFDDQFSVERPDGSNFTLKIRSTKLEDSAMYFCASSATSGGGRETQYFGPGTRLLVL.